Each of the 16 T cell receptor beta chains below was sequenced from the same sample in a study of blood T cell repertoires in COVID-19. The data were produced by immunoSEQ multiplex PCR, yet TCRdb's version contains in-frame clones alone and is incomplete. The sample lists over 200,000 clones; about 90% were seen once. The sample consisted of PBMCs or T cells enriched from blood (not recorded which). These receptors were obtained from a man younger than 40 who had recovered from COVID-19.

This clone was counted once. J is TRBJ2-7 and V is TRBV28; 10 nucleotides align to TRBD1. In germline, CDR1 is MDHEN, CDR2 SYDVKM. Unmatched junction bases numbered 4, after V lost 6 bases and J lost 5 bases. CDR3 length equals 13 residues. The CDR3 sequence is CASRRTGGNEQYF. The CDR3 coding sequence is TGTGCCAGCAGAAGGACAGGGGGGAACGAGCAGTACTTC. Supplemented by reference TRBV28 and TRBJ2-7, the full variable domain reads DVKVTQSSRYLVKRTGEKVFLECVQDMDHENMFWYRQDPGLGLRLIYFSYDVKMKEKGDIPEGYSVSREKKERFSLILESASTNQTSMYLCASRRTGGNEQYFGPGTRLTVT.

CDR3 amino acids: CASSFEVYNEQFF. The CDR3 DNA follows: TGCGCCAGCAGCTTCGAGGTTTACAATGAGCAGTTCTTC. The chain is built from TRBV5-1 and TRBJ2-1; D gene ambiguous. The CDR3 sequence is 13 residues long. Trimming removed 2 bases from V and 4 bases from J, with 7 bases in between. Germline-derived CDR1 and CDR2 are SGHRS and YFSETQ.

This chain uses TRBV2 with TRBJ1-2; D possibly corresponds to TRBD1 (6 bases). This CDR3 is 12 amino acids long. Germline CDR1 is SNHLY and CDR2 is FYNNEI. V lost 6 bases to trimming and J lost 8 bases, with 13 bases between them. In DNA form, the CDR3 reads TGTGCCAGCAGGCTGGACAGTTCCGGCTACACCTTC. Translation gives CASRLDSSGYTF.

This chain uses TRBV5-1 with TRBJ2-3; D is possibly TRBD2 (6 bases). V was shortened by 4 bases and J by 2 bases, with 17 bases between the two germline ends. Germline CDR1 is SGHRS and CDR2 is YFSETQ. The CDR3 spans 16 residues. The DNA for the CDR3 is TGCGCCAGCAGCCCCCAAGGTGGAGGGAACACAGATACGCAGTATTTT. It is translated as CASSPQGGGNTDTQYF.

The chain is built from TRBV19 and TRBJ1-5; D is unresolved. The CDR3 is 15 amino acids. V shed 6 bases and J shed 0 bases, with 12 bases lying between them. Germline V gene data show CDR1 as LNHDA and CDR2 as SQIVND (reference sequence). The CDR3 DNA reads as TGTGCCAGTAGACCCGTCGGGTATAGCAATCAGCCCCAGCATTTT. It codes for CASRPVGYSNQPQHF.

The chain carries TRBV5-4 and TRBJ2-5; D is unresolved. CDR1 and CDR2 from the germline V gene are SGHNT and YYREEE (reference sequence). Trimming cost V 4 bases and J 4 bases, with 11 bases left between them. The CDR3 length is 13 residues. The CDR3 nucleotides read TGTGCCAGCAGCCCTCGTTCGGGAGAGACCCAGTACTTC. Residues: CASSPRSGETQYF. Combining the CDR3 with reference TRBV5-4 and TRBJ2-5 gives the whole variable domain ETGVTQSPTHLIKTRGQQVTLRCSSQSGHNTVSWYQQALGQGPQFIFQYYREEENGRGNFPPRFSGLQFPNYSSELNVNALELDDSALYLCASSPRSGETQYFGPGTRLLVL.

The chain has TRBV15 and TRBJ2-2; 8 bases align to TRBD1. The CDR3 has 15 amino acids. Germline CDR1 is LNHNV and CDR2 is YYDKDF (reference sequence). V lost 1 base, J lost 6 bases, and 4 bases stayed unmatched. CDR3 sequence reads: CATSRATTGAGELFF. The DNA of the CDR3 is TGTGCCACCAGCAGAGCAACGACAGGGGCCGGGGAGCTGTTTTTT.

The CDR3 reads CASSYVGVGGETQYF. CDR3 in DNA: TGTGCCAGCAGTTACGTTGGGGTGGGGGGGGAGACCCAGTACTTC. The gene calls are TRBV6-5 and TRBJ2-5, with 7 bases lining up with TRBD2. The V gene end was trimmed by 2 bases and the J gene end by 5 bases; junction bases not matched to a gene: 8. Germline V gene lookup returns CDR1 MNHEY and CDR2 SVGAGI. CDR3 length: 15 residues.

The chain carries TRBV7-7 and TRBJ1-3; 9 bases are a match to TRBD1. V was clipped by 5 bases and J by 0 bases; unmatched bases: 14. This CDR3 comprises 19 residues. Germline V gene lookup returns CDR1 SSHAT and CDR2 FNYEAQ (reference sequence). The DNA of the CDR3 is TGTGCCAGCAGCCTTTCGCCATATAGGACAGGGGTCTCTGGAAACACCATATATTTT. Amino acids: CASSLSPYRTGVSGNTIYF.

Of note for this clone: Other DNA sequences in the same sample also yield this CDR3. The chain's CDR3 is CASSLGQNYGYTF. CDR3 DNA sequence: TGTGCCAGCAGTTTAGGGCAGAACTATGGCTACACCTTC. The gene calls are TRBV28 and TRBJ1-2; no reliable D call. The CDR3 has 13 amino acids. V lost 2 bases and J lost 2, with 6 bases in between. Germline loops: CDR1 MDHEN, CDR2 SYDVKM.

This clone was counted between two and nine times. J is TRBJ1-2 and V is TRBV3-1 (or the pseudogene TRBV3-2), with a weak D call TRBD1 (5 bases). The ends were cut back, 4 bases at V and 5 bases at J, with 14 bases in the middle. CDR3 length: 14 residues. In germline, CDR1 is LGHDT, CDR2 YNNKEL (reference sequence). The CDR3 sequence is CASSRVGGSYGYTF. The CDR3, as DNA: TGTGCCAGCAGCCGAGTTGGGGGGTCTTATGGCTACACCTTC.

CDR3 amino acids: CASSGNRVTEAFF. The CDR3 coding sequence is TGTGCCAGCAGCGGGAACAGGGTCACTGAAGCTTTCTTT. The chain joins TRBV5-6 to TRBJ1-1, with D possibly being TRBD1 (6 bases). Germline lookup yields CDR1 SGHDT and CDR2 YYEEEE. The CDR3 has 13 residues. The V end lost 4 bases, the J end lost 4 bases, and 11 bases lay between the germline ends.

The chain employs TRBV7-9 and TRBJ1-2; 9 nucleotides align to TRBD1. Germline CDR1 is SEHNR and CDR2 is FQNEAQ (reference sequence). The CDR3 loop spans 15 amino acids. V was pared by 5 bases and J by 8 bases, with 12 bases of the junction left unmatched. CDR3: CASSGRDRVYGGYTF. The DNA for the CDR3 is TGTGCCAGCAGCGGCCGGGACAGGGTATACGGAGGCTACACCTTC. The full variable domain, completed using reference TRBV7-9 and TRBJ1-2, is DTGVSQNPRHKITKRGQNVTFRCDPISEHNRLYWYRQTLGQGPEFLTYFQNEAQLEKSRLLSDRFSAERPKGSFSTLEIQRTEQGDSAMYLCASSGRDRVYGGYTFGSGTRLTVV.

V and J are TRBV5-1 and TRBJ2-7; D is perhaps TRBD1 (6 bases). The V gene's germline CDR1 is SGHRS and CDR2 YFSETQ. The length of the CDR3 is 14 residues. V shed 3 bases and J shed 5 bases, with 15 bases lying between them. CDR3 amino acids: CASSSRTALDEQYF. CDR3 DNA: TGCGCCAGCAGCTCGAGGACAGCTCTCGACGAGCAGTACTTC.

This sequence joins TRBV7-9 and TRBJ1-4; 7 bases align to TRBD1. This CDR3 spans 15 amino acids. The ends lost 2 bases at V and 8 bases at J; junction bases unmatched: 8. Germline values: CDR1 SEHNR, CDR2 FQNEAQ (reference sequence). CDR3 nucleotides: TGTGCCAGCAGCTTATCAGGACAGGATCGGGAAAAACTGTTTTTT. It encodes CASSLSGQDREKLFF. Complete variable domain (other parts from reference TRBV7-9 and TRBJ1-4): DTGVSQNPRHKITKRGQNVTFRCDPISEHNRLYWYRQTLGQGPEFLTYFQNEAQLEKSRLLSDRFSAERPKGSFSTLEIQRTEQGDSAMYLCASSLSGQDREKLFFGSGTQLSVL.

CDR3 sequence: CASSRRQGAITDTQYF. DNA for the CDR3: TGTGCCAGCAGCCGGCGACAGGGGGCTATCACAGATACGCAGTATTTT. The chain couples TRBV3-1 (or the pseudogene TRBV3-2) to TRBJ2-3; TRBD1 matches at 10 bases. CDR3 length equals 16 residues. Germline trimming cut 4 bases from V and 2 bases from J; bases unmatched to any gene: 6. CDR1 is LGHDT and CDR2 is YNNKEL in the germline V gene (reference sequence).